The rows below give T cell receptor beta chains drawn from one sample of a study of chemoradiotherapy in HPV16-positive cancers. Sequencing used immunoSEQ multiplex PCR; TCRdb keeps in-frame clones, though not all of them. This table holds 2,500 to 3,500 clones, over 70% found once. Sequenced material: tumor tissue, taken from a patient who underwent chemoradiotherapy. Receptors originate from a human donor with HPV-associated anogenital cancer. Both conserved end residues are part of each CDR3. The order of the fields is V gene, D gene, clone size, J gene, CDR3 DNA, CDR3 protein. A D gene is named only where the DNA matches it firmly. Clone size, where shown, is once, few, many, or a class for clones that have expanded.

v_call: TRBV10-1
d_call: TRBD1
clone_size: .
j_call: TRBJ2-7
cdr3_nt: TGCGCCAGCAGCCCACAGGGGATCGCCTACGAGCAGTACTTC
cdr3_aa: CASSPQGIAYEQYF

v_call: TRBV12-5
d_call: .
clone_size: few
j_call: TRBJ2-7
cdr3_nt: TGTGCTAGTGGTCTGGGACCGACTTACGAGCAGTACTTC
cdr3_aa: CASGLGPTYEQYF

v_call: TRBV6-1
d_call: TRBD1
clone_size: .
j_call: TRBJ1-2
cdr3_nt: TGTGCCAGCAGTGAGACAGGGCGAGGCTATGGCTACACCTTC
cdr3_aa: CASSETGRGYGYTF

v_call: TRBV29-1
d_call: .
clone_size: .
j_call: TRBJ2-2
cdr3_nt: TGCAGCGTAGCGGCGAACACCGGGGAGCTGTTTTTT
cdr3_aa: CSVAANTGELFF

v_call: TRBV6-5
d_call: .
clone_size: .
j_call: TRBJ2-7
cdr3_nt: TGTGCCAGCAGTTACCAACTTGTCGGGGCAGGCGACGAGCAGTACTTC
cdr3_aa: CASSYQLVGAGDEQYF

v_call: TRBV11-2
d_call: .
clone_size: .
j_call: TRBJ2-5
cdr3_nt: TGTGCCAGCAGTCAAAACGTCTTCGCCGGGGAGACCCAGTACTTC
cdr3_aa: CASSQNVFAGETQYF

v_call: TRBV19
d_call: .
clone_size: .
j_call: TRBJ1-1
cdr3_nt: TGTGCCAGTATTAATCAAGGGGGGAACACTGAAGCTTTCTTT
cdr3_aa: CASINQGGNTEAFF

v_call: TRBV2
d_call: .
clone_size: .
j_call: TRBJ1-4
cdr3_nt: TGTGCCAGCAGTTACCGAGAAAAACTGTTTTTT
cdr3_aa: CASSYREKLFF

v_call: TRBV12-5
d_call: .
clone_size: .
j_call: TRBJ2-7
cdr3_nt: TGTGCTAGTGGTTCCCGGGACATCAACTACGAGCAGTACTTC
cdr3_aa: CASGSRDINYEQYF

v_call: TRBV30
d_call: TRBD1
clone_size: large
j_call: TRBJ2-2
cdr3_nt: TGTGCCTGGACTAGGACAGGGGAAACCGGGGAGCTGTTTTTT
cdr3_aa: CAWTRTGETGELFF

v_call: TRBV18
d_call: .
clone_size: .
j_call: TRBJ1-2
cdr3_nt: TGTGCCAGCTCACCAAACAGCCGGAGCTATGGCTACACCTTC
cdr3_aa: CASSPNSRSYGYTF

v_call: TRBV18
d_call: TRBD1
clone_size: .
j_call: TRBJ1-1
cdr3_nt: TGTGCCAGCTCACCATCCGGGACAGGGGGCATGAACACTGAAGCTTTCTTT
cdr3_aa: CASSPSGTGGMNTEAFF

v_call: TRBV6-1
d_call: TRBD1
clone_size: .
j_call: TRBJ1-4
cdr3_nt: TGTGCCAGCAGTGAAATAGGGGGCACTAATGAAAAACTGTTTTTT
cdr3_aa: CASSEIGGTNEKLFF

v_call: TRBV5-4
d_call: TRBD2
clone_size: .
j_call: TRBJ2-3
cdr3_nt: TGTGCCAGCAGCTTGGCCGGGAGGGGGGGAGCAGATACGCAGTATTTT
cdr3_aa: CASSLAGRGGADTQYF

v_call: TRBV2
d_call: .
clone_size: .
j_call: TRBJ2-4
cdr3_nt: TGTGCCAGCAAGGGGAAGGTTAAAAACATTCAGTACTTC
cdr3_aa: CASKGKVKNIQYF

v_call: TRBV5-1
d_call: .
clone_size: .
j_call: TRBJ1-1
cdr3_nt: TGCGCCAGCAGCCCAATGGGCCGGGCGGACACTGAAGCTTTCTTT
cdr3_aa: CASSPMGRADTEAFF

v_call: TRBV6-6
d_call: .
clone_size: .
j_call: TRBJ1-2
cdr3_nt: TGTGCCAGCAGCCTAGGAGCAGAAAACTATGGCTACACCTTC
cdr3_aa: CASSLGAENYGYTF

v_call: TRBV11-2
d_call: TRBD2
clone_size: .
j_call: TRBJ2-3
cdr3_nt: TGTGCCAGCAGCCCGTCTAGCGGGGGGTGGGCGGATACGCAGTATTTT
cdr3_aa: CASSPSSGGWADTQYF

v_call: TRBV11-2
d_call: .
clone_size: once
j_call: TRBJ2-5
cdr3_nt: TGTGCCAGCCAGCAGTACCAAGAGACCCAGTACTTC
cdr3_aa: CASQQYQETQYF

v_call: TRBV4-1
d_call: .
clone_size: .
j_call: TRBJ1-2
cdr3_nt: TGCGCCAGCAGCCAGAGCCAGGGGATCGGCTATGGCTACACCTTC
cdr3_aa: CASSQSQGIGYGYTF

v_call: TRBV9
d_call: .
clone_size: once
j_call: TRBJ1-1
cdr3_nt: TGTGCCAGCAGCACCCCCAGGGGAGGGTTGGGGACTGAAGCTTTCTTT
cdr3_aa: CASSTPRGGLGTEAFF

v_call: TRBV6-4
d_call: TRBD2
clone_size: .
j_call: TRBJ2-3
cdr3_nt: TGTGCCAGCAGTGACTCTAGCGGGGGCACAGATACGCAGTATTTT
cdr3_aa: CASSDSSGGTDTQYF

v_call: TRBV7-6
d_call: .
clone_size: .
j_call: TRBJ2-1
cdr3_nt: TGTGCCAGCAGCTTATCGGTGGGGGCATACAATGAGCAGTTCTTC
cdr3_aa: CASSLSVGAYNEQFF

v_call: TRBV7-2
d_call: .
clone_size: .
j_call: TRBJ1-4
cdr3_nt: TGTGCCAGCAGTACCCCCGGGGGGCGTGGAGAAAAACTGTTTTTT
cdr3_aa: CASSTPGGRGEKLFF

v_call: TRBV30
d_call: TRBD2
clone_size: .
j_call: TRBJ2-3
cdr3_nt: TGTGCCTGGAGTCCCCGGACTAGCGGGGGAGGTGGAGATACGCAGTATTTT
cdr3_aa: CAWSPRTSGGGGDTQYF

v_call: TRBV4-1
d_call: TRBD2
clone_size: once
j_call: TRBJ2-5
cdr3_nt: TGCGCCAGCAGCCAAGATACAGGACTAGCGGGAGGCCAAGAGACCCAGTACTTC
cdr3_aa: CASSQDTGLAGGQETQYF

v_call: TRBV19
d_call: .
clone_size: few
j_call: TRBJ1-1
cdr3_nt: TGTGCCAGTAACCACCGGGAGAACACTGAAGCTTTCTTT
cdr3_aa: CASNHRENTEAFF

v_call: TRBV29-1
d_call: .
clone_size: .
j_call: TRBJ2-7
cdr3_nt: TGCAGCGTTGGGACTGCTAGCAGTCCCTATTACGAGCAGTACTTC
cdr3_aa: CSVGTASSPYYEQYF

v_call: TRBV7-2
d_call: .
clone_size: .
j_call: TRBJ1-4
cdr3_nt: TGTGCCAGCAGCCTCCCACAGGGTTGGGGTGAAAAACTGTTTTTT
cdr3_aa: CASSLPQGWGEKLFF

v_call: TRBV6-4
d_call: TRBD1
clone_size: .
j_call: TRBJ1-5
cdr3_nt: TGTGCCAGCAGCCAGGGACAGGATAATCAGCCCCAGCATTTT
cdr3_aa: CASSQGQDNQPQHF

v_call: TRBV6-1
d_call: .
clone_size: .
j_call: TRBJ2-2
cdr3_nt: TGTGCCAGCAGTGCGATGACAGTCGGGATAGGCGGGGAGCTGTTTTTT
cdr3_aa: CASSAMTVGIGGELFF

v_call: TRBV12-2
d_call: .
clone_size: .
j_call: TRBJ1-4
cdr3_nt: TGTGCAAGTCGCTTAGTATCCGGGACTTCTTTT
cdr3_aa: CASRLVSGTSF

v_call: TRBV4-1
d_call: .
clone_size: once
j_call: TRBJ1-3
cdr3_nt: TGCGCCAGCAGCCAAGATGCGATATCTTCGGGGTTCTCTGGAAACACCATATATTTT
cdr3_aa: CASSQDAISSGFSGNTIYF

v_call: TRBV7-2
d_call: .
clone_size: .
j_call: TRBJ1-2
cdr3_nt: TGTGCCAGCAGCTCCGGAAGACACTATGGCTACACCTTC
cdr3_aa: CASSSGRHYGYTF

v_call: TRBV9
d_call: .
clone_size: .
j_call: TRBJ1-2
cdr3_nt: TGTGCCAGCAGCCCGGACAGCTATGGCTACACCTTC
cdr3_aa: CASSPDSYGYTF

v_call: TRBV2
d_call: TRBD2
clone_size: .
j_call: TRBJ2-7
cdr3_nt: TGTGCCAGCAGTGTTCCCCCGGGACTAGCGGTCTACGAGCAGTACTTC
cdr3_aa: CASSVPPGLAVYEQYF

v_call: TRBV25-1
d_call: TRBD1
clone_size: few
j_call: TRBJ1-2
cdr3_nt: TGTGCCAGCAGTGAGACCCTGAAACAGGGGCGCCAAGGCTACACCTTC
cdr3_aa: CASSETLKQGRQGYTF

v_call: TRBV7-9
d_call: .
clone_size: few
j_call: TRBJ2-2
cdr3_nt: TGTGCCATAACCGGGACGGCGAACACCGGGGAGCTGTTTTTT
cdr3_aa: CAITGTANTGELFF

v_call: TRBV6-5
d_call: TRBD1
clone_size: .
j_call: TRBJ2-5
cdr3_nt: TGTGCCAGCAACCTAGGGACAGGGTTGGGGGAGACCCAGTACTTC
cdr3_aa: CASNLGTGLGETQYF

v_call: TRBV11-1
d_call: .
clone_size: .
j_call: TRBJ2-7
cdr3_nt: TGTGCCAGCAGCTTACAGGGCTCCTACGAGCAGTACTTC
cdr3_aa: CASSLQGSYEQYF

v_call: TRBV4-1
d_call: TRBD2
clone_size: .
j_call: TRBJ2-7
cdr3_nt: TGCGCCAGCAGCCAAGTCCCCGTGCGGGGGGTCTACGAGCAGTACTTC
cdr3_aa: CASSQVPVRGVYEQYF

v_call: TRBV25-1
d_call: .
clone_size: .
j_call: TRBJ2-5
cdr3_nt: TGTGCCAGCAGCTTCCAAGAGACCCAGTACTTC
cdr3_aa: CASSFQETQYF

v_call: TRBV2
d_call: .
clone_size: once
j_call: TRBJ2-6
cdr3_nt: TGTGCCAGCAGTAGCCGCTCTGGGGCCAACGTCCTGACTTTC
cdr3_aa: CASSSRSGANVLTF